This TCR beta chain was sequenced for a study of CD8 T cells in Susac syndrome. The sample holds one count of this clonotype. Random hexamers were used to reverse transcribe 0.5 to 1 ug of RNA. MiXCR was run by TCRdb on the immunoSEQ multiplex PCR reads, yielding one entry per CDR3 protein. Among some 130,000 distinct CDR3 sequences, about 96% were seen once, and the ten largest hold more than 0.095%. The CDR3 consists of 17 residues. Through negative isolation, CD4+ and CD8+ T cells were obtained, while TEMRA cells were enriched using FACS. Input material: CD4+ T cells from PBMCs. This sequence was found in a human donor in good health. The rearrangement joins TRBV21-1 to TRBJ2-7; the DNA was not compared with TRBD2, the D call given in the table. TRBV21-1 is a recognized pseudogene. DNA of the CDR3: TGTGCCAGCAGCACTCGACTAGCGGGGCAGGAGCGAGACGAGCAGTACTTC. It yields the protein CASSTRLAGQERDEQYF.